This T cell receptor (beta chain) was recorded in a study of shared clonotypes between healthy human individuals. Sequencing was at deep level. The method was immunoSEQ multiplex PCR; TCRdb's version includes in-frame clones alone and lacks a portion of them. The sample has 2.3 million or so clones; approximately 95% are singletons. Each of the donors was a healthy adult who was HIV-negative and had not had a recent acute infection or vaccination. The CDR3 is 11 amino acids. The V end lost 1 base, the J end lost 2 bases, and 1 base lay between the germline ends. The germline V gene encodes CDR1 SGDLS and CDR2 YYNGEE.

The source of this sequence is a man aged 18 to 30 in good health. Some clones in this sample may be carry-over from other donors' samples. Sequenced input: naive CD4+ T cells from PBMCs. Subset noted: CD45RA+ positively selected. The chain is built from TRBV9 and TRBJ2-7; the D is unclear. The CDR3, as DNA: TGTGCCAGCAGCGTAACCTACGAGCAGTACTTC. Translation gives CASSVTYEQYF.